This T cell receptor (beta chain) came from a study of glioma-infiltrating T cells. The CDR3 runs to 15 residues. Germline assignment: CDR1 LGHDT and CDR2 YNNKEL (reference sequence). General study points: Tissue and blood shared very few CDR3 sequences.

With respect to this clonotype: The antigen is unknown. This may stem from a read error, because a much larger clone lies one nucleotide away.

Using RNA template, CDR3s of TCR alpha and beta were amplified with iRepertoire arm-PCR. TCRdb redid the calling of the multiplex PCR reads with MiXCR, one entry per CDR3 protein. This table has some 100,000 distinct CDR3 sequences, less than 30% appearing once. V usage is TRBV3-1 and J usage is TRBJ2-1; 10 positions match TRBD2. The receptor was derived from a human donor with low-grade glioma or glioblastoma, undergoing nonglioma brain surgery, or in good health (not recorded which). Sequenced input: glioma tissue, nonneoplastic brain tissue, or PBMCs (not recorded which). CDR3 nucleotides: TGTGCCAGCAGTCATAGCGGGGGGTCCTACGATGAGCAGTTCTTC. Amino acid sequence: CASSHSGGSYDEQFF.